The subject of this entry is one TCR beta chain. Its antigen is unknown. Amplification used 60 Vbeta primers and 13 Jbeta primers. Sequencing used immunoSEQ multiplex PCR; TCRdb keeps in-frame clones, though not all of them. The profile covers fewer than 140,000 clones, with 70% to 75% appearing a single time and 2.5% to 3.5% taken by the ten largest. The V segment lost 5 bases and the J segment 3 bases; nucleotides outside the gene matches: 11. This CDR3 has 16 amino acids. Per germline, CDR1 SGHVS and CDR2 FQNEAQ. This sample was included in a study of cytomegalovirus exposure and HLA in healthy donors. Study-wide findings and caveats: A later analysis found common viral pathogens apparently linked to several of the most significant clusters. For most subjects, TCR beta sequences were reported to predict HLA-A and HLA-B alleles with accuracy. Serostatus for CMV was the only available immune exposure information.

The sequence was obtained from a female donor in good health and CMV-seronegative. Sequencing was done on a sample of PBMCs. This chain links TRBV7-8 with TRBJ1-1; 8 bases align to TRBD1. The CDR3 DNA is TGTGCCAGCAGCCCCCGACAGGGGATGAAGGACACTGAAGCTTTCTTT. Translation gives CASSPRQGMKDTEAFF. Together with reference TRBV7-8 and TRBJ1-1, the CDR3 gives the full variable domain: GAGVSQSPRYKVAKRGQDVALRCDPISGHVSLFWYQQALGQGPEFLTYFQNEAQLDKSGLPSDRFFAERPEGSVSTLKIQRTQQEDSAVYLCASSPRQGMKDTEAFFGQGTRLTVV.